This passage covers 32 T cell receptor beta chains from one sample sequenced in a study of blood T cell repertoires in COVID-19. The protocol was immunoSEQ multiplex PCR, while the TCRdb copy is restricted to in-frame clones and leaves out a portion. The data hold under 250,000 clones, with approximately 90% observed a single time. Sequenced input: PBMCs or T cells enriched from blood (not recorded which). These receptors originate from a man aged 35-49 years who had recovered from COVID-19.

V is TRBV11-3 and J is TRBJ2-1, with D perhaps TRBD1 (6 bases). The CDR3 contains 15 residues. Per the germline V gene, CDR1 is SGHNT and CDR2 is YENEEA. Trimming shortened V by 3 bases and J by 6 bases, and 15 bases separated the two germline ends. The CDR3 sequence is CASSFQQGQSNEQFF. CDR3 sequence (DNA): TGTGCCAGCAGCTTCCAACAGGGACAAAGCAATGAGCAGTTCTTC.

The V call is TRBV5-5, the J call TRBJ2-7, with 11 positions matching TRBD1. CDR3 size: 16 residues. Trimming removed 5 bases from V and 4 bases from J; junction bases left unmatched: 11. The germline V gene has CDR1 SGHKS and CDR2 YYEKEE (reference sequence). This CDR3 is CASRDTDRGRTYEQYF. DNA of the CDR3: TGTGCCAGCAGGGACACGGACAGGGGGCGTACGTACGAGCAGTACTTC.

V gene TRBV2 combines with J gene TRBJ1-5, with TRBD1 identical over 7 bases. Looked up from germline, CDR1 is SNHLY and CDR2 is FYNNEI. CDR3 length: 15 amino acids. Trimming cost V 5 bases and J 0 bases; bases outside gene matches: 4. The DNA of the CDR3 is TGTGCCAGCAGTACAGGGGTACATAGCAATCAGCCCCAGCATTTT. Protein sequence: CASSTGVHSNQPQHF.

The CDR3 DNA reads as TGCGCCAGCAGCTTCCGGGACAATGACAGTGAAGCTTTCTTT. Encoded protein: CASSFRDNDSEAFF. The rearrangement uses TRBV5-1 and TRBJ1-1; possible D gene TRBD1, 6 bases. The CDR3 runs to 14 residues. Trimming shortened V by 2 bases and J by 7 bases, and 15 bases separated the two germline ends. Germline V lookup: CDR1 SGHRS, CDR2 YFSETQ.

The chain has TRBV15 and TRBJ2-2, with 12 bases aligning to TRBD2. The CDR3 covers 15 residues. V shed 5 bases and J 3 bases; nucleotides not matched to a gene: 1. CDR1 is LNHNV, CDR2 YYDKDF, per germline (reference sequence). CDR3 nucleotides: TGTGCCACCAGCCGACTAGCGGGGGACACCGGGGAGCTGTTTTTT. This gives the protein CATSRLAGDTGELFF.

V is TRBV2 and J is TRBJ2-7; a possible D gene is TRBD2 (5 bases). The germline V gene encodes CDR1 SNHLY and CDR2 FYNNEI. V shed 7 bases and J shed 4 bases, with 20 bases lying between them. The CDR3 loop spans 15 amino acids. The CDR3 nucleotides read TGTGCCAGCAACCGCCTGGGTAGCGACGGATACGAGCAGTACTTC. The encoded protein is CASNRLGSDGYEQYF.

This chain connects TRBV5-1 to TRBJ1-4; D perhaps matches TRBD1 (5 bases). With 3 bases removed from V and 2 bases from J, the gap between germline ends came to 8 bases. The germline gives CDR1 SGHRS, CDR2 YFSETQ. This CDR3 comprises 14 residues. The CDR3 bases are TGCGCCAGCAGCTACGACAGCACTAATGAAAAACTGTTTTTT. It encodes CASSYDSTNEKLFF.

The chain links TRBV18 to TRBJ2-1; TRBD2 matches at 11 bases. The CDR3 is 16 residues long. Germline V gene lookup returns CDR1 KGHSH and CDR2 LQKENI. With V trimmed by 4 bases and J by 7 bases, 9 bases remained unmatched. In DNA form, the CDR3 reads TGTGCCAGCTCACAACCGGGACTAGCGGAAGGGAATGAGCAGTTCTTC. It yields the protein CASSQPGLAEGNEQFF.

The J gene is TRBJ2-5, the V gene TRBV3-1 (or the pseudogene TRBV3-2); D not certain. Germline CDR1 LGHDT, CDR2 YNNKEL (reference sequence). This CDR3 comprises 16 residues. V lost 0 bases and J lost 4, with 15 bases in between. The CDR3 DNA follows: TGTGCCAGCAGCCAAGATCTGCGACTTCTTGCAGAGACCCAGTACTTC. It specifies CASSQDLRLLAETQYF.

The chain carries TRBV12-5 and TRBJ1-3, with D tentatively TRBD1 (5 bases). The germline V and J ends were trimmed by 7 bases and 0 bases, with 13 bases remaining between them. Germline CDR1 and CDR2: LGHNT and FRNRAP. The CDR3 covers 15 residues. The CDR3 loop is CASEGRASSGNTIYF. DNA of the CDR3: TGTGCTAGTGAAGGCAGGGCCAGCTCTGGAAACACCATATATTTT.

The gene calls are TRBV7-9 and TRBJ2-1; D not certain. V was clipped by 5 bases and J by 0 bases, with 5 bases between them. CDR1 SEHNR and CDR2 FQNEAQ come from the germline V gene (reference sequence). The CDR3 spans 13 residues. The CDR3 coding sequence is TGTGCCAGCAGCCTTAGCTCCTACAATGAGCAGTTCTTC. Residues: CASSLSSYNEQFF.

The chain employs TRBV3-1 (or the pseudogene TRBV3-2) and TRBJ2-7; 7 bases agree with TRBD2. Trimming took 0 bases from V and 7 from J; bases not matched to a gene: 9. The germline V gene encodes CDR1 LGHDT and CDR2 YNNKEL (reference sequence). This CDR3 has 15 amino acids. The CDR3 region is CASSQDSSGTGEQYF. CDR3 nucleotide sequence: TGTGCCAGCAGCCAAGACTCGAGCGGGACGGGGGAGCAGTACTTC.

The V and J genes are TRBV3-1 (or the pseudogene TRBV3-2) and TRBJ1-1; the D is unclear. V gave up 0 bases and J gave up 0 bases, with 11 bases separating them. Germline-derived CDR1 and CDR2 are LGHDT and YNNKEL (reference sequence). This CDR3 spans 16 amino acids. CDR3 sequence (DNA): TGTGCCAGCAGCCAAGAATGGAGGGAGATGAACACTGAAGCTTTCTTT. Protein product: CASSQEWREMNTEAFF.

The rearrangement joins TRBV7-9 to TRBJ1-4, with TRBD1 matching over 7 bases. There are 14 residues in the CDR3. The trim removed 3 bases at V and 7 bases at J, leaving 5 bases unmatched. Germline CDR1 reads SEHNR; CDR2 reads FQNEAQ (reference sequence). CDR3: CASSLPNRGEKLFF. CDR3 nucleotides: TGTGCCAGCAGCTTGCCTAACAGGGGTGAAAAACTGTTTTTT.

This clone showed up just once. The J gene is TRBJ2-1, the V gene TRBV21-1; TRBD2, the D gene given by the table, was not confirmed from the DNA. TRBV21-1 is shown as a pseudogene. There are 16 residues in the CDR3. The chain's CDR3 is CASSKANSGSTGEQFF. DNA for the CDR3: TGTGCCAGCAGCAAAGCTAATAGCGGGAGTACGGGTGAGCAGTTCTTC.

The chain couples TRBV4-2 to TRBJ2-5; 9 bases fit TRBD2. The germline gives CDR1 LGHNA, CDR2 YNFKEQ. After removal of 2 bases from V and 5 bases from J, the junction contained 12 bases not matched to a gene. This CDR3 spans 17 amino acids. The CDR3 loop reads CASSQWASGEYLETQYF. The CDR3 DNA is TGTGCCAGCAGCCAATGGGCTAGCGGGGAGTACCTGGAGACCCAGTACTTC.

This clone was detected only once. The chain recombines TRBV7-8 with TRBJ2-3, with 13 bases that match TRBD2. V shed 5 bases, J shed 14 bases, and the junction held 4 bases outside the gene matches. CDR1 is SGHVS and CDR2 is FQNEAQ in the germline V gene. This CDR3 comprises 12 residues. CDR3 sequence reads: CASSPGLAGVYF. In DNA form, the CDR3 reads TGTGCCAGCAGCCCAGGACTAGCGGGAGTGTATTTT.

The chain combines TRBV7-8 with TRBJ1-1; D not certain. The germline V gene has CDR1 SGHVS and CDR2 FQNEAQ. This CDR3 contains 14 residues. Trimming removed 1 base at V and 1 base at J, with 7 bases between. The CDR3 DNA reads TGTGCCAGCAGCTTAGATCCGGGGAACACTGAAGCTTTCTTT. Amino acid sequence: CASSLDPGNTEAFF.

The rearrangement joins TRBV2 to TRBJ2-7; 8 bases agree with TRBD2. This CDR3 has 19 amino acids. Trimming removed 4 bases from V and 0 bases from J; junction bases left unmatched: 17. Germline CDR1 reads SNHLY; CDR2 reads FYNNEI. The CDR3 here is CASSVIGVPITSGSYEQYF. CDR3 nucleotide sequence: TGTGCCAGCAGTGTAATTGGTGTCCCCATAACTAGCGGCTCCTACGAGCAGTACTTC.

The chain employs TRBV30 and TRBJ2-5; unclear D gene. The V end was cut by 2 bases, the J end by 5 bases, with 6 bases between. This CDR3 is 11 amino acids long. The germline V gene encodes CDR1 GTSNPN and CDR2 SVGIG (reference sequence). CDR3 nucleotides: TGTGCCTGGAGTCGAGAGGAGACCCAGTACTTC. Protein sequence: CAWSREETQYF.

V and J are TRBV5-1 and TRBJ1-2; tentatively, D is TRBD1 (6 bases). The CDR3 sequence is 16 residues long. Germline V gene data show CDR1 as SGHRS and CDR2 as YFSETQ. The V end lost 3 bases, the J end lost 7 bases, and 22 bases lay between the germline ends. CDR3 coding DNA: TGCGCCAGCAGCTCGACAACAGGGTACGGCCAAACTGGCTACACCTTC. Its protein is CASSSTTGYGQTGYTF.

The rearrangement uses TRBV20-1 and TRBJ2-1; 8 bases are a match to TRBD2. Germline loops: CDR1 DFQATT, CDR2 SNEGSKA (reference sequence). The CDR3 is 16 residues long. V gave up 3 bases and J gave up 5 bases; unmatched junction bases: 12. CDR3: CSASRGGFYSDNEQFF. CDR3 in DNA: TGCAGTGCTAGTCGCGGGGGGTTTTATTCAGACAATGAGCAGTTCTTC.

V and J are TRBV6-2 or TRBV6-3 and TRBJ1-5; 8 nucleotides agree with TRBD1. The CDR3 has 14 residues. J was trimmed by 6 bases and V by 6 bases; bases with no gene match: 7. CDR1 and CDR2 (germline): MNHEY, SVGEGT. The CDR3 DNA is TGTGCCAGCAGATACACAGGGGGAATTCAGCCCCAGCATTTT. Amino acids: CASRYTGGIQPQHF.

This chain joins TRBV10-3 and TRBJ1-1; D gene ambiguous. The V and J ends lost 3 bases and 2 bases respectively, with 7 bases between them. The CDR3 totals 13 residues. In germline, CDR1 is ENHRY, CDR2 SYGVKD. CDR3 sequence (DNA): TGTGCCATCAGTGAAAGACTAAACACTGAAGCTTTCTTT. Protein sequence: CAISERLNTEAFF.

This chain's CDR3 is CASTDSLGGGEQFF. In DNA, the CDR3 is TGTGCCAGCACCGACTCACTAGGCGGTGGGGAGCAGTTCTTC. The chain has TRBV25-1 and TRBJ2-1, with a weak D call TRBD2 (5 bases). The CDR3 spans 14 residues. Trimming took 7 bases from V and 10 from J, leaving 20 bases between them. The V gene's germline CDR1 is MGHDK and CDR2 SYGVNS.

This rearrangement joins TRBV2 to TRBJ1-1; D remains unclear. The V gene lost 3 bases and the J gene lost 0 bases, with 11 bases spanning the gap. The germline V gene encodes CDR1 SNHLY and CDR2 FYNNEI. The CDR3 covers 15 residues. This chain's CDR3 is CASSEGVGLNTEAFF. The CDR3 DNA reads as TGTGCCAGCAGTGAGGGCGTGGGTTTGAACACTGAAGCTTTCTTT.

The V and J genes are TRBV18 and TRBJ2-2; D remains ambiguous. CDR3 length equals 16 residues. Trimming shortened V by 3 bases and J by 0 bases, and 11 bases separated the two germline ends. The germline V gene encodes CDR1 KGHSH and CDR2 LQKENI. CDR3 loop: CASSPQRLANTGELFF. The CDR3 DNA reads TGTGCCAGCTCACCGCAGCGCTTAGCGAACACCGGGGAGCTGTTTTTT.

The rearrangement uses TRBV4-1 and TRBJ2-2; D remains ambiguous. Trimming left V 4 bases short and J 6 bases short, with 12 bases between. Germline-derived CDR1 and CDR2 are MGHRA and YSYEKL. The CDR3 is made up of 14 amino acids. The CDR3 DNA reads as TGCGCCAGCAGCCTCTCAACTTCGGCCGGGGAGCTGTTTTTT. Its translation: CASSLSTSAGELFF.

This chain joins TRBV14 and TRBJ1-2; D remains unclear. Germline assignment: CDR1 SGHDN and CDR2 FVKESK. The ends were cut back, 2 bases at V and 3 bases at J, with 13 bases in the middle. CDR3 length equals 15 residues. The CDR3 protein is CASSQQRGMDYGYTF. CDR3 in DNA: TGTGCCAGCAGCCAACAACGGGGAATGGACTATGGCTACACCTTC.

This chain connects TRBV29-1 to TRBJ2-7; D is perhaps TRBD1 (6 bases). The CDR3 loop spans 12 amino acids. The germline V gene encodes CDR1 SQVTM and CDR2 ANQGSEA. Deletions cut 3 bases from V and 3 bases from J, with 9 bases between. CDR3 bases: TGCAGCGTTGATATGGGACACTACGAGCAGTACTTC. It encodes CSVDMGHYEQYF.

This chain uses TRBV30 with TRBJ1-5; possibly TRBD1 for D (6 bases). V lost 2 bases and J lost 0, with 14 bases in between. The CDR3 sequence is 16 residues long. Germline values: CDR1 GTSNPN, CDR2 SVGIG (reference sequence). CDR3 sequence (DNA): TGTGCCTGGAGTATTCCCAGGGGATCTAGCAATCAGCCCCAGCATTTT. This codes for CAWSIPRGSSNQPQHF.

The chain uses TRBV5-4 and TRBJ1-1, with D perhaps TRBD1 (5 bases). CDR1 SGHNT and CDR2 YYREEE come from the germline V gene (reference sequence). Trimming removed 1 base from V and 5 bases from J, with 12 bases in between. The CDR3 covers 14 residues. The CDR3 sequence is CASSLFRAGTEAFF. The DNA of the CDR3 is TGTGCCAGCAGCTTGTTCAGGGCTGGAACTGAAGCTTTCTTT.